This T cell receptor beta chain was recorded in a study of T cell changes during pregnancy in multiple sclerosis. V was trimmed by 4 bases and J by 2 bases, leaving 12 bases between them. CDR3 length: 14 residues. The germline gives CDR1 SGHNT, CDR2 YYREEE (reference sequence). The method was immunoSEQ multiplex PCR; TCRdb's version includes in-frame clones alone and lacks a portion of them. The sample holds about 80,000 clones, 92% seen once. This receptor was identified in a female donor with multiple sclerosis, enrolled in a pregnancy study. The material was peripheral blood, obtained before pregnancy. V is TRBV5-4 and J is TRBJ1-1, with D hard to call. CDR3 bases: TGTGCCAGCAGCCCAAGGGCGGGTAACACTGAAGCTTTCTTT. It codes for CASSPRAGNTEAFF.